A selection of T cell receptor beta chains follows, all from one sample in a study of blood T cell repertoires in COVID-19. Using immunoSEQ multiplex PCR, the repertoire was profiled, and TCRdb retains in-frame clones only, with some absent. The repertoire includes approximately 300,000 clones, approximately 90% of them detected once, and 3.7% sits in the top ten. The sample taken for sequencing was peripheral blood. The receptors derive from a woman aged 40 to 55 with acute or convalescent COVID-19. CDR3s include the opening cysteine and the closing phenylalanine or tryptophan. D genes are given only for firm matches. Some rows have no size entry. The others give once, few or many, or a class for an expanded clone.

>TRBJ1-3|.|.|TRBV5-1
CASSLAGQAGNTIYF
TGCGCCAGCAGCTTAGCGGGACAAGCAGGAAACACCATATATTTT
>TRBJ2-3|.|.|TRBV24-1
CATSERGDTQYF
TGTGCCACCAGTGAAAGGGGAGATACGCAGTATTTT
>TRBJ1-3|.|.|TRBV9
CASSGGTYGNTIYF
TGTGCCAGCAGCGGAGGGACATACGGAAACACCATATATTTT
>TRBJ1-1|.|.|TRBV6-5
CASRRGYGVPTEAFF
TGTGCCAGCAGACGGGGGTATGGGGTTCCCACTGAAGCTTTCTTT
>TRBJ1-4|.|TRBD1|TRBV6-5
CASMAGTVNEKLFF
TGTGCCAGCATGGCCGGGACAGTAAACGAAAAACTGTTTTTT
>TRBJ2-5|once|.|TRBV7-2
CASSLVPTNTPAGQETQYF
TGTGCCAGCAGCTTGGTTCCCACTAACACCCCGGCGGGGCAAGAGACCCAGTACTTC
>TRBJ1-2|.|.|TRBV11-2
CASSFYGGGANYGYTF
TGTGCCAGCAGCTTTTACGGGGGAGGGGCCAACTATGGCTACACCTTC
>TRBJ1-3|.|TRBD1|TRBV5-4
CASSSGTASGNTIYF
TGTGCCAGCAGCTCCGGGACAGCCTCTGGAAACACCATATATTTT
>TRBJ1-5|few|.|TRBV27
CASSSYSNQPQHF
TGTGCCAGCAGTTCCTATAGCAATCAGCCCCAGCATTTT
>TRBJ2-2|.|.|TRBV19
CASSIRDIENTGELFF
TGTGCCAGTAGTATTCGCGACATTGAGAACACCGGGGAGCTGTTTTTT
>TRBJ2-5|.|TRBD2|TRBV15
CATSREVFGGGLGETQYF
TGTGCCACCAGCAGAGAAGTCTTCGGGGGGGGCCTCGGGGAGACCCAGTACTTC
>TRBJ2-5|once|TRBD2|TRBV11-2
CASSLVLAGVMYQETQYF
TGTGCCAGCAGCTTAGTGCTAGCGGGGGTCATGTACCAAGAGACCCAGTACTTC
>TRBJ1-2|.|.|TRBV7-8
CASSLAFVGGPLNDYGYTF
TGTGCCAGCAGCTTAGCGTTCGTGGGGGGACCCCTTAACGACTATGGCTACACCTTC
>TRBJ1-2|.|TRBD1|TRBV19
CASSTRDSPYGYTF
TGTGCCAGTAGTACCCGGGACAGTCCCTATGGCTACACCTTC
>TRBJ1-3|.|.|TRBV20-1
CSTRSGNTIYF
TGCAGCACCAGGTCTGGAAACACCATATATTTT
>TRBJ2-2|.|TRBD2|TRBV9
CASSVTMVAGDTGELFF
TGTGCCAGCAGTGTTACTATGGTGGCGGGGGACACCGGGGAGCTGTTTTTT
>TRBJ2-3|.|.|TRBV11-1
CASSRGQGDTDTQYF
TGTGCCAGCAGCCGGGGGCAGGGGGATACAGATACGCAGTATTTT
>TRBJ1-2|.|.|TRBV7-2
CASSQLQGYGYTF
TGTGCCAGCAGCCAATTACAGGGCTATGGCTACACCTTC
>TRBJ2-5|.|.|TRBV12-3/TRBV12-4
CASSLSRETQYF
TGTGCCAGCAGTTTATCTCGAGAGACCCAGTACTTC
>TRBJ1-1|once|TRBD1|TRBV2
CASLGYRGENKAFF
TGTGCCAGCCTCGGGTACAGGGGAGAAAATAAAGCTTTCTTT
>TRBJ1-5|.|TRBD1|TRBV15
CATSRDPPATGGIQPQHF
TGTGCCACCAGCAGAGATCCCCCCGCGACAGGGGGCATTCAGCCCCAGCATTTT
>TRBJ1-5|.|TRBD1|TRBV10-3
CATRNRGTNQPQHF
TGTGCCACCCGTAACAGGGGGACCAATCAGCCCCAGCATTTT
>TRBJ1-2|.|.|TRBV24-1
CATSDPTLEGYTF
TGTGCCACCAGTGACCCCACCTTGGAGGGCTACACCTTC
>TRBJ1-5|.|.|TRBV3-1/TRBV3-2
CASSQDLVNQPQHF
TGTGCCAGCAGCCAAGATCTAGTTAATCAGCCCCAGCATTTT
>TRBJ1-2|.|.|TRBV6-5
CASSQSAGVGYGYTF
TGTGCCAGCAGTCAATCTGCAGGGGTCGGCTATGGCTACACCTTC
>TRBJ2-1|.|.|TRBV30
CAWSVRRNNEQFF
TGTGCCTGGAGTGTACGTAGAAACAATGAGCAGTTCTTC
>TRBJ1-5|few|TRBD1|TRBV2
CASSGSGGTQPQHF
TGTGCCAGCAGTGGATCAGGGGGCACTCAGCCCCAGCATTTT
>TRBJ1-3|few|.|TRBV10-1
CASSEGLAYSSGNTIYF
TGCGCCAGCAGTGAGGGGCTTGCTTACAGCTCTGGAAACACCATATATTTT
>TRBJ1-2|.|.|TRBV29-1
CSVEGAADHPNYGYTF
TGCAGCGTTGAAGGGGCAGCAGATCATCCTAACTATGGCTACACCTTC
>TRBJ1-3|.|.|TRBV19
CASSTSGQHTGNTIYF
TGTGCCAGTAGTACATCAGGACAGCACACTGGAAACACCATATATTTT
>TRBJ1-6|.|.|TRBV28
CASSRSNSNSPLHF
TGTGCCAGCAGTCGTAGTAACTCTAATTCACCCCTCCACTTT
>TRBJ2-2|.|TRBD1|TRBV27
CASSLGSTGGMTGELFF
TGTGCCAGCAGTTTAGGGTCGACAGGGGGCATGACCGGGGAGCTGTTTTTT
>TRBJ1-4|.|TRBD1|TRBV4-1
CASSQGTGVIEKLFF
TGCGCCAGCAGCCAAGGGACAGGGGTGATTGAAAAACTGTTTTTT
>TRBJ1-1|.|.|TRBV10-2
CASSEFVNTEAFF
TGCGCCAGCAGTGAGTTCGTGAACACTGAAGCTTTCTTT
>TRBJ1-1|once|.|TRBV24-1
CATSEGGGGNTEAFF
TGTGCCACCAGTGAGGGGGGAGGTGGGAACACTGAAGCTTTCTTT
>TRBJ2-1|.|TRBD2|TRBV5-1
CASSFKRGGHEQFF
TGCGCCAGCAGCTTCAAGCGGGGGGGGCATGAGCAGTTCTTC
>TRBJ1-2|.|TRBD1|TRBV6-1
CASSESDRGYGYTF
TGTGCCAGCAGTGAATCGGACAGGGGGTATGGCTACACCTTC
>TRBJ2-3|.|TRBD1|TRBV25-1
CASSPTGRSTDTQYF
TGTGCCAGCAGCCCGACAGGGAGAAGCACAGATACGCAGTATTTT
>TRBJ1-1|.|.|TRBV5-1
CASSSTGARVGAFF
TGCGCCAGCAGCTCGACAGGTGCGCGGGTTGGAGCTTTCTTT
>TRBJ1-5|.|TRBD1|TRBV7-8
CASSLGSRQGGQPQHF
TGTGCCAGCAGCTTAGGCTCGAGACAGGGAGGTCAGCCCCAGCATTTT
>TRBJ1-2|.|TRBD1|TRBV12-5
CASAPDRPDYGYTF
TGTGCTAGTGCCCCGGACAGGCCGGACTATGGCTACACCTTC
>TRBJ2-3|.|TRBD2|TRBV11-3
CASSSGTSGGVFSTDTQYF
TGTGCCAGCAGCTCCGGGACTAGCGGGGGGGTATTCTCCACAGATACGCAGTATTTT
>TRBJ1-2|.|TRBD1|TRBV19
CASRTGSLGYTF
TGTGCCAGTAGGACAGGGTCCCTTGGCTACACCTTC
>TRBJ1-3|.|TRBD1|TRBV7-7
CAVIGQGADGNTIYF
TGTGCCGTTATAGGACAGGGGGCAGATGGAAACACCATATATTTT
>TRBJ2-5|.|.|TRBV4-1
CASRPSRQVEETQYF
TGCGCCAGCAGGCCTAGCAGGCAGGTGGAAGAGACCCAGTACTTC
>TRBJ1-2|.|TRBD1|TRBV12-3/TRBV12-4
CASSGQGYGYTF
TGTGCCAGCAGTGGACAGGGCTATGGCTACACCTTC
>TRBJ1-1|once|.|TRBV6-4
CASSDSPGLNTEAFF
TGTGCCAGCAGTGACTCCCCAGGGTTGAACACTGAAGCTTTCTTT
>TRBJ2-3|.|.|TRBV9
CASSGGGGNTDTQYF
TGTGCCAGCAGCGGGGGGGGCGGAAACACAGATACGCAGTATTTT
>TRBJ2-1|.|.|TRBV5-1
CASSLLPRQGSTRYNEQFF
TGCGCCAGCAGCTTATTGCCCCGACAGGGCTCGACTAGGTACAATGAGCAGTTCTTC
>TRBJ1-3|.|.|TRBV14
CASSATGYSGNTIYF
TGTGCCAGCAGCGCTACAGGGTATTCTGGAAACACCATATATTTT
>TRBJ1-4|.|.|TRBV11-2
CASSLQGTGNEKLFF
TGTGCCAGCAGCTTGCAGGGGACGGGTAATGAAAAACTGTTTTTT
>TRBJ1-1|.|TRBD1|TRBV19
CASSMGYDRGSVNTEAFF
TGTGCCAGTAGTATGGGTTACGACAGGGGGTCGGTGAACACTGAAGCTTTCTTT
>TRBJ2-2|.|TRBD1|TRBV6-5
CASSRTGVTGELFF
TGTGCCAGCAGTCGGACAGGGGTAACCGGGGAGCTGTTTTTT
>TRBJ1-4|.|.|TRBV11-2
CASSLGQGNEKLFF
TGTGCCAGCAGCTTAGGGCAGGGAAATGAAAAACTGTTTTTT
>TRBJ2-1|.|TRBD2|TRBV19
CASSMAGGRRAYNEQFF
TGTGCCAGTAGTATGGCGGGGGGTAGGAGGGCCTACAATGAGCAGTTCTTC
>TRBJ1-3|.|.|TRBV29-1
CSVARGADTIYF
TGCAGCGTCGCCAGGGGAGCGGACACCATATATTTT
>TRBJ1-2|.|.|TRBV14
CASSHFEGLGYTF
TGTGCCAGCAGCCACTTCGAGGGATTAGGCTACACCTTC
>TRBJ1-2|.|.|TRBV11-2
CASSLVLAAGRGYGYTF
TGTGCCAGCAGCTTAGTTCTTGCGGCAGGGAGGGGGTATGGCTACACCTTC
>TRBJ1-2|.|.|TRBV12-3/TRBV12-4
CASSFLGSAGTF
TGTGCCAGCAGTTTCTTGGGGTCCGCGGGGACCTTC
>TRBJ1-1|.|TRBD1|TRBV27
CASRWTGGRTEAFF
TGTGCCAGCAGGTGGACAGGGGGTCGCACTGAAGCTTTCTTT